Below, one TCR beta chain is given with its context. Sequencing relied on a cDNA template that was reverse transcribed from extracted RNA. Method: immunoSEQ multiplex PCR; TCRdb's copy keeps in-frame clones and lacks some. Of about 200,000 clones detected, approximately 53% appear once; the ten largest clones hold 4.5% to 6%. The V gene end was trimmed by 3 bases and the J gene end by 8 bases; junction bases not matched to a gene: 5. Germline V gene lookup returns CDR1 SGHRS and CDR2 YFSETQ. The CDR3 consists of 13 residues. The data derive from a study of CD8+ T cells in alopecia areata. The J gene is TRBJ1-1, the V gene TRBV5-1, with 9 nucleotides matching TRBD1. Material: CD8+ T cells sorted from blood. This sequence was found in a human donor in good health. The CDR3 DNA follows: TGCGCCAGCAGCTGGAACAGGGGGCTCGAAGCTTTCTTT. The encoded protein is CASSWNRGLEAFF.